This TCR beta chain was recovered during a study of Graves' ophthalmopathy and Graves' hyperthyroidism. The PBMCs used were ones drawn from 8 to 10 ml of fresh peripheral blood. Comments on this clonotype: The CDR3 carries no conserved terminal phenylalanine or tryptophan, so it likely arises from a read error. No DNA is shown, since the ends of the CDR3 on it are uncertain; the CDR3 is the one TCRdb lists.

Inclusive of both ends, the CDR3 amounts to 17 amino acids. In germline, CDR1 is SGDLS, CDR2 YYNGEE. Amplification of TCR beta CDR3 regions used RNA transcripts. RT-PCR was first run with HTBI primers, then multiplex PCR in a second round. MiXCR, applied by TCRdb to the multiplex PCR reads, yields one record per CDR3 protein. The sample shows 45,000 to 60,000 distinct CDR3 sequences, less than 65% of them seen only once. The receptor comes from an adult woman with Graves' ophthalmopathy. The rearrangement uses TRBV9 and TRBJ2-3; the table's D call, TRBD1, has no DNA check behind it. The sequencing sample was made of peripheral blood. CDR3 sequence: CASSVGAGGYSTDTRYL.